These 30 T cell receptor beta chains were sequenced from one sample in a study of shared clonotypes between healthy human individuals. As defined, naive CD8 cells were CD45RO-negative and positively selected for CCR7, with terminally differentiated effector memory CD45RA+ cells excluded. Some clones are missing from TCRdb's copy, which holds only in-frame ones; the method was immunoSEQ multiplex PCR. The table has roughly 550,000 clones, about 95% seen once. Sample: naive CD8+ T cells sorted from blood. Every receptor here comes from a woman aged 25 to 45 in good health.

The chain has TRBV7-5 and TRBJ1-5; the table's TRBD1 call for D was not verified on the DNA. TRBV7-5 is annotated as a pseudogene. This CDR3 has 16 amino acids. As DNA, the CDR3 is TGTGTCAGAAGCTTAGCGCGGCAGGGGGCCGGTCAGCCCCAGCATTTT. Its protein product is CVRSLARQGAGQPQHF.

V usage is TRBV7-8 and J usage is TRBJ1-4, with D perhaps TRBD1 (6 bases). Trimming left V 5 bases short and J 6 bases short, with 16 bases between. Germline V lookup: CDR1 SGHVS, CDR2 FQNEAQ. The CDR3 extends over 15 amino acids. CDR3 region: CASSEELTGYEKLFF. The DNA for the CDR3 is TGTGCCAGCAGCGAGGAACTCACAGGGTATGAAAAACTGTTTTTT.

The chain is built from TRBV13 and TRBJ2-2; weak D call: TRBD1 (6 bases). The CDR3 loop spans 15 amino acids. Germline values: CDR1 PRHDT, CDR2 FYEKMQ (reference sequence). Trimming stripped 7 bases from V and 2 bases from J, with 14 bases between. The CDR3 here is CASNRAEYNTGELFF. The DNA for the CDR3 is TGTGCCAGCAACAGGGCGGAATACAACACCGGGGAGCTGTTTTTT.

This chain joins TRBV27 and TRBJ1-6; TRBD1 matches 8 bases. CDR3 length: 14 residues. J gave up 10 bases and V 4 bases, and 6 bases lay outside the gene matches. Germline V CDR1 and CDR2: MNHEY, SMNVEV (reference sequence). CDR3 in amino acids: CASSYGQGWSPLHF. DNA of the CDR3: TGTGCCAGCAGTTACGGACAGGGATGGTCACCCCTCCACTTT.

The rearrangement uses TRBV7-9 and TRBJ2-1; no reliable D call. V was shortened by 4 bases and J by 0 bases, with 16 bases between the two germline ends. Germline assignment: CDR1 SEHNR and CDR2 FQNEAQ (reference sequence). The CDR3 length is 17 residues. This chain's CDR3 is CASSSTRTVSSYNEQFF. CDR3 nucleotides: TGTGCCAGCAGCTCGACCCGCACGGTGAGCTCCTACAATGAGCAGTTCTTC. The variable domain in full, completed from reference TRBV7-9 and TRBJ2-1, reads DTGVSQNPRHKITKRGQNVTFRCDPISEHNRLYWYRQTLGQGPEFLTYFQNEAQLEKSRLLSDRFSAERPKGSFSTLEIQRTEQGDSAMYLCASSSTRTVSSYNEQFFGPGTRLTVL.

The rearrangement joins TRBV4-1 to TRBJ2-7, with 7 bases aligning to TRBD1. This CDR3 is built from 18 residues. CDR1 is MGHRA and CDR2 is YSYEKL in the germline V gene. Trimming cost V 0 bases and J 0 bases; bases outside gene matches: 11. The CDR3 sequence is CASSQDIAYRGASYEQYF. For the CDR3, the DNA is TGCGCCAGCAGCCAAGATATTGCCTACAGGGGCGCCTCCTACGAGCAGTACTTC.

The J gene is TRBJ1-5, the V gene TRBV27; D unclear. V was cut by 6 bases and J by 1 base, with 10 bases left in between. Germline CDR1 MNHEY, CDR2 SMNVEV (reference sequence). The CDR3 runs to 14 residues. As DNA, the CDR3 is TGTGCCAGCAGATTGATAGGGAGCAATCAGCCCCAGCATTTT. Protein sequence: CASRLIGSNQPQHF.

A note on this clone: This sample includes further DNA sequences coding for the same CDR3. This CDR3 is CASSVARSSYNEQFF. The CDR3 DNA sequence: TGTGCCAGCAGCGTAGCCAGGAGCTCCTACAATGAGCAGTTCTTC. The V and J genes are TRBV9 and TRBJ2-1; D remains ambiguous. Germline V gene sequence: CDR1 SGDLS, CDR2 YYNGEE. V was trimmed by 0 bases and J by 0 bases, leaving 7 bases between them. The CDR3 sequence is 15 residues long.

The rearrangement joins TRBV15 to TRBJ1-5; D is undetermined. CDR3 length: 16 residues. The V and J ends lost 3 bases and 2 bases respectively, with 14 bases between them. Per germline, CDR1 LNHNV and CDR2 YYDKDF (reference sequence). The CDR3, as DNA: TGTGCCACCAGCAGCGATGTCACCTGGGGCAATCAGCCCCAGCATTTT. Translation: CATSSDVTWGNQPQHF.

This chain links TRBV5-6 with TRBJ2-7; no reliable D call. The CDR3 is made up of 11 amino acids. Germline V CDR1 and CDR2: SGHDT, YYEEEE. V was clipped by 0 bases and J by 7 bases, with 5 bases between them. The CDR3 coding sequence is TGTGCCAGCAGCTTGGGACTGGAGCAGTACTTC. This translates into CASSLGLEQYF.

This sequence joins TRBV6-5 and TRBJ2-5, with 7 bases identical to TRBD1. Germline CDR1 MNHEY, CDR2 SVGAGI. The junction had 11 bases not matched to a gene; V was cut back by 5 bases and J by 5 bases. This CDR3 has 15 residues. CDR3 DNA sequence: TGTGCCAGCAGTCACTGGGACAGTGTGGGGGAGACCCAGTACTTC. Translation gives CASSHWDSVGETQYF.

Comment on this clone: Other DNA sequences from this sample encode an identical CDR3 as well. The rearrangement joins TRBV5-1 to TRBJ1-1, with D unclear. Germline V gene data show CDR1 as SGHRS and CDR2 as YFSETQ. The V and J ends lost 0 bases and 1 base respectively, with 4 bases between them. The CDR3 is made up of 13 amino acids. Here the CDR3 DNA reads TGCGCCAGCAGCTTGGACAAGAACACTGAAGCTTTCTTT. It codes for CASSLDKNTEAFF.

J is TRBJ2-2 and V is TRBV11-3, with a tentative D call TRBD1 (6 bases). This CDR3 contains 18 residues. Germline CDR1 reads SGHNT; CDR2 reads YENEEA. V was clipped by 7 bases and J by 2 bases, with 23 bases between them. CDR3: CASTHRPPWTENTGELFF. In nucleotides, the CDR3 is TGTGCCAGCACCCATAGGCCTCCTTGGACAGAAAACACCGGGGAGCTGTTTTTT.

The gene calls are TRBV7-3 and TRBJ2-1, with D perhaps matching TRBD2 (5 bases). CDR3 length: 14 residues. Germline assignment: CDR1 SGHTA and CDR2 FQGTGA. V was shortened by 5 bases and J by 5 bases, with 13 bases between the two germline ends. As DNA, the CDR3 is TGTGCCAGCAGCCCCCACGCCGGGAACAATGAGCAGTTCTTC. Protein product: CASSPHAGNNEQFF.

This chain connects TRBV5-1 to TRBJ2-5; no clear D gene. The germline V gene encodes CDR1 SGHRS and CDR2 YFSETQ. Trimming removed 0 bases at V and 5 bases at J, with 8 bases between. This CDR3 is 13 amino acids long. The CDR3 DNA reads TGCGCCAGCAGCTTGGAATTTTTGGAGACCCAGTACTTC. Translating gives CASSLEFLETQYF.

A note on this clone: Other DNA sequences in the same sample also yield this CDR3. The chain links TRBV27 to TRBJ2-1; possibly TRBD2 for D (5 bases). This CDR3 has 15 residues. Germline values: CDR1 MNHEY, CDR2 SMNVEV (reference sequence). Trimming cost V 2 bases and J 0 bases, with 8 bases left between them. The CDR3 loop reads CASSLIAGSYNEQFF. CDR3 bases: TGTGCCAGCAGTTTAATTGCGGGCTCCTACAATGAGCAGTTCTTC.

The chain employs TRBV7-9 and TRBJ2-1; weak D call: TRBD2 (6 bases). Germline loops: CDR1 SEHNR, CDR2 FQNEAQ (reference sequence). The ends were cut back, 4 bases at V and 5 bases at J, with 15 bases in the middle. The CDR3 totals 15 residues. This chain's CDR3 is CASSSRLVSNNEQFF. In DNA form, the CDR3 reads TGTGCCAGCAGCTCCAGACTAGTTTCAAACAATGAGCAGTTCTTC.

The chain combines TRBV7-9 with TRBJ2-7; D may be TRBD1 (5 bases). Trimming stripped 8 bases from V and 5 bases from J, with 10 bases between. This CDR3 region has 11 residues. Per the germline V gene, CDR1 is SEHNR and CDR2 is FQNEAQ (reference sequence). CDR3 in amino acids: CASEGAHEQYF. The CDR3 DNA follows: TGTGCCAGCGAAGGGGCCCACGAGCAGTACTTC. Combining the CDR3 with reference TRBV7-9 and TRBJ2-7 gives the whole variable domain DTGVSQNPRHKITKRGQNVTFRCDPISEHNRLYWYRQTLGQGPEFLTYFQNEAQLEKSRLLSDRFSAERPKGSFSTLEIQRTEQGDSAMYLCASEGAHEQYFGPGTRLTVT.

The rearrangement uses TRBV30 and TRBJ2-2; TRBD1 agrees at 8 bases. This CDR3 contains 14 residues. In germline, CDR1 is GTSNPN, CDR2 SVGIG (reference sequence). The V gene end was trimmed by 3 bases and the J gene end by 4 bases; junction bases not matched to a gene: 4. CDR3 nucleotide sequence: TGTGCCTGGAGGCCCACAGGGGGCACCGGGGAGCTGTTTTTT. It codes for CAWRPTGGTGELFF. Full variable domain (rest looked up from reference TRBV30 and TRBJ2-2): SQTIHQWPATLVQPVGSPLSLECTVEGTSNPNLYWYRQAAGRGLQLLFYSVGIGQISSEVPQNLSASRPQDRQFILSSKKLLLSDSGFYLCAWRPTGGTGELFFGEGSRLTVL.

This clone was counted a single time. The chain carries TRBV21-1 and TRBJ1-1; TRBD1 is the table's D call, not checked against the DNA. TRBV21-1 is labeled a pseudogene. This CDR3 contains 20 residues. The CDR3 DNA reads TGTGCCAGCAGCAAGTACAGGGTATGGTCGTCCGTCCCTCTGAACACTGAAGCTTTCTTT. Its translation: CASSKYRVWSSVPLNTEAFF.

The rearrangement uses TRBV28 and TRBJ1-3; maybe TRBD1 (5 bases). This CDR3 has 16 amino acids. Germline CDR1 and CDR2: MDHEN and SYDVKM. The germline V and J ends were trimmed by 5 bases and 3 bases, with 17 bases remaining between them. The CDR3 DNA follows: TGTGCCAGCAGTCCAGCCGGGGGGGATGGTGGAAACACCATATATTTT. Encoded protein: CASSPAGGDGGNTIYF.

This rearrangement joins TRBV7-9 to TRBJ2-7; D is unresolved. V was trimmed by 5 bases and J by 3 bases, leaving 11 bases between them. CDR1 SEHNR and CDR2 FQNEAQ come from the germline V gene (reference sequence). This CDR3 has 13 amino acids. The CDR3 sequence is CASSPDGFYEQYF. The DNA of the CDR3 is TGTGCCAGCAGCCCGGACGGCTTCTACGAGCAGTACTTC.

The chain joins TRBV6-1 to TRBJ1-4; TRBD1 is a possible D gene (6 bases). Germline V gene sequence: CDR1 MNHNS, CDR2 SASEGT. This CDR3 has 15 residues. With 2 bases removed from V and 7 bases from J, the gap between germline ends came to 14 bases. The chain's CDR3 is CASSELRGVVEKLFF. CDR3 in DNA: TGTGCCAGCAGTGAATTGAGGGGGGTAGTTGAAAAACTGTTTTTT.

The rearrangement uses TRBV7-9 and TRBJ2-7; no reliable D call. Deletions cut 5 bases from V and 4 bases from J, with 12 bases between. The germline CDR1 and CDR2 sequences are SEHNR and FQNEAQ (reference sequence). This CDR3 is built from 13 residues. The CDR3 is CASSVNVQYEQYF. In DNA form, the CDR3 reads TGTGCCAGCAGCGTAAACGTCCAATACGAGCAGTACTTC.

V and J are TRBV7-8 and TRBJ1-2, with 12 bases identical to TRBD1. Trimming at V came to 1 base and at J to 5 bases, leaving 2 bases not matched to a gene. Germline assignment: CDR1 SGHVS and CDR2 FQNEAQ. This CDR3 is built from 15 residues. CDR3 amino acids: CASSLGGQGAYGYTF. The CDR3 bases are TGTGCCAGCAGCTTAGGGGGACAGGGGGCATATGGCTACACCTTC.

The genes are TRBV7-9 and TRBJ1-1; D unclear. Germline CDR1 and CDR2: SEHNR and FQNEAQ (reference sequence). V lost 0 bases and J lost 0, with 8 bases in between. The CDR3 extends over 15 amino acids. The DNA for the CDR3 is TGTGCCAGCAGCTTAGCCTCCGGAATGAACACTGAAGCTTTCTTT. This codes for CASSLASGMNTEAFF.

This chain joins TRBV27 and TRBJ1-5; 9 bases agree with TRBD1. J gave up 0 bases and V 5 bases, and 5 bases lay outside the gene matches. The CDR3 is 16 residues long. Germline V gives CDR1 MNHEY, CDR2 SMNVEV (reference sequence). Here the CDR3 reads CASSPGTGYSNQPQHF. The CDR3, as DNA: TGTGCCAGCAGTCCGGGGACAGGGTATAGCAATCAGCCCCAGCATTTT.

This clone appeared once. The genes are TRBV27 and TRBJ2-7, with TRBD2 matching 8 bases. The CDR3 runs to 14 residues. Germline V gene sequence: CDR1 MNHEY, CDR2 SMNVEV (reference sequence). J lost 2 bases, V lost 3 bases, and 3 bases had no gene match. CDR3 sequence reads: CASSFGTSTYEQYF. CDR3 nucleotides: TGTGCCAGCAGTTTCGGGACTAGTACCTACGAGCAGTACTTC.

The chain recombines TRBV4-1 with TRBJ2-1; 9 positions match TRBD2. Germline lookup yields CDR1 MGHRA and CDR2 YSYEKL. The V gene end was trimmed by 4 bases and the J gene end by 9 bases; junction bases not matched to a gene: 13. The CDR3 runs to 16 residues. In nucleotides, the CDR3 is TGCGCCAGCAGCCTCCCCAGCCACCTAGCGGGAAGTGAGCAGTTCTTC. Its translation is CASSLPSHLAGSEQFF.

This clone has a single count. This chain links TRBV27 with TRBJ2-2, with 10 positions matching TRBD2. This CDR3 region has 16 residues. Germline trimming cut 3 bases from V and 7 bases from J; bases unmatched to any gene: 8. Germline V gives CDR1 MNHEY, CDR2 SMNVEV (reference sequence). Here the CDR3 DNA reads TGTGCCAGCAGTTTTGGTCTAGCGGGAGTTGTCGGGGAGCTGTTTTTT. Translation: CASSFGLAGVVGELFF.